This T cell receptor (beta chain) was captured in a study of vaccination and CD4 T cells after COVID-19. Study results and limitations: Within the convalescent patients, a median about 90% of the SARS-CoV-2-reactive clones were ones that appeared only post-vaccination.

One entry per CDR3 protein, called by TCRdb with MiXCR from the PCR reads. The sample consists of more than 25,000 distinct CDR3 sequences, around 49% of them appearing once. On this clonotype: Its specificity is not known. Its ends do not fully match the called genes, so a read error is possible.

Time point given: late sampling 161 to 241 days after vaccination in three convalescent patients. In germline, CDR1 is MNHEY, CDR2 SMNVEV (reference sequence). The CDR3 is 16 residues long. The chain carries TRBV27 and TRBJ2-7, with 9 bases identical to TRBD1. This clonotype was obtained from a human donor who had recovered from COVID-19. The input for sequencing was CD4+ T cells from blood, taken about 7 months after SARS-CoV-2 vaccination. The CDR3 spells CTSSLSKQGAGYEQYF. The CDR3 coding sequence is TGTACCAGCAGTTTATCGAAACAGGGGGCTGGCTACGAGCAGTACTTC.